A single sample gave rise to the 10 T cell receptor beta chains below, sequenced in a study of OX40 agonist ivuxolimab in advanced cancers. Sequenced by immunoSEQ multiplex PCR; TCRdb stores in-frame clones only, minus some. Among about 120,000 clones, around 89% were seen once, and the ten largest hold about 0.55%. The sample in question was CD4+ or CD8+ T cells sorted from blood, obtained in a trial of the OX40 agonist ivuxolimab. These receptors all stem from an adult with an advanced solid tumor such as melanoma, head and neck, liver or kidney cancer.

The gene calls are TRBV27 and TRBJ2-3; 14 bases map to TRBD2. The germline gives CDR1 MNHEY, CDR2 SMNVEV (reference sequence). This CDR3 has 17 amino acids. V lost 5 bases, J lost 0 bases, and 4 bases stayed unmatched. The CDR3 here is CASSVRLAGGSTDTQYF. CDR3 coding DNA: TGTGCCAGCAGTGTACGACTAGCGGGGGGGAGCACAGATACGCAGTATTTT.

V and J are TRBV19 and TRBJ2-7; 9 bases agree with TRBD1. V shed 4 bases and J 3 bases; nucleotides not matched to a gene: 13. Per the germline V gene, CDR1 is LNHDA and CDR2 is SQIVND (reference sequence). The CDR3 spans 17 residues. The CDR3 sequence: CASSKGQTGGWIYEQYF. In nucleotides, the CDR3 is TGTGCCAGTAGTAAGGGTCAAACAGGGGGCTGGATCTACGAGCAGTACTTC.

V is TRBV2 and J is TRBJ1-4, with TRBD1 identical over 10 bases. The CDR3 has 15 amino acids. The J segment lost 5 bases and the V segment lost 8 bases, leaving 8 bases of the junction unmatched. Germline V gene lookup returns CDR1 SNHLY and CDR2 FYNNEI. The CDR3 spells CASSGQGSENEKLFF. The CDR3 DNA sequence: TGTGCCAGCTCGGGACAGGGGAGCGAAAATGAAAAACTGTTTTTT.

This chain connects TRBV5-1 to TRBJ2-2; a possible D gene is TRBD2 (6 bases). The CDR3 loop spans 15 amino acids. Trimming shortened V by 3 bases and J by 1 base, and 10 bases separated the two germline ends. From germline, CDR1 is SGHRS and CDR2 YFSETQ. The DNA of the CDR3 is TGCGCCAGCAGCTGGTGGCGGGGGAACACCGGGGAGCTGTTTTTT. The encoded protein is CASSWWRGNTGELFF.

V usage is TRBV6-1 and J usage is TRBJ2-7; 8 bases agree with TRBD1. The CDR3 has 14 residues. Germline V CDR1 and CDR2: MNHNS, SASEGT. V lost 6 bases to trimming and J lost 1 base; unmatched junction nucleotides: 5. CDR3 nucleotide sequence: TGTGCCAGCAGGACGTGGACAGGGTCCTACGAGCAGTACTTC. Translating it yields CASRTWTGSYEQYF.

The chain recombines TRBV6-5 with TRBJ1-4; 10 nucleotides line up with TRBD1. The germline V gene has CDR1 MNHEY and CDR2 SVGAGI. Germline trimming cut 6 bases from V and 7 bases from J; bases unmatched to any gene: 5. The CDR3 runs 14 residues. The CDR3 DNA reads as TGTGCCAGCAGGCCGGGACAGGGGTCTGAAAAACTGTTTTTT. Translated, it gives CASRPGQGSEKLFF.

This chain connects TRBV27 to TRBJ2-2; D might be TRBD1 (6 bases). Trimming cost V 6 bases and J 2 bases, with 13 bases left between them. The CDR3 loop spans 15 amino acids. Looked up from germline, CDR1 is MNHEY and CDR2 is SMNVEV (reference sequence). The CDR3 spells CASRLGQTNTGELFF. DNA for the CDR3: TGTGCCAGCAGACTCGGACAGACAAACACCGGGGAGCTGTTTTTT.

The chain combines TRBV21-1 with TRBJ1-5. TRBV21-1 is tagged as a pseudogene. This CDR3 contains 16 residues. The CDR3 loop reads CASNPPGPAYSQPQHF. CDR3 coding DNA: TGTGCCAGCAACCCACCGGGTCCCGCATATTCCCAGCCCCAGCATTTT.

This chain joins TRBV15 and TRBJ2-2, with D perhaps TRBD2 (5 bases). Germline lookup yields CDR1 LNHNV and CDR2 YYDKDF (reference sequence). The CDR3 sequence is 14 residues long. The V end was cut by 6 bases, the J end by 4 bases, with 12 bases between. The chain's CDR3 is CATRRVAGTGELFF. In nucleotides, the CDR3 is TGTGCCACCAGGAGGGTTGCGGGCACCGGGGAGCTGTTTTTT.

The chain recombines TRBV27 with TRBJ1-2; D remains ambiguous. Germline V lookup: CDR1 MNHEY, CDR2 SMNVEV (reference sequence). The ends were cut back, 1 base at V and 2 bases at J, with 8 bases in the middle. CDR3 size: 14 residues. In nucleotides, the CDR3 is TGTGCCAGCAGTTTATGGTCGGGGAACTATGGCTACACCTTC. This codes for CASSLWSGNYGYTF.